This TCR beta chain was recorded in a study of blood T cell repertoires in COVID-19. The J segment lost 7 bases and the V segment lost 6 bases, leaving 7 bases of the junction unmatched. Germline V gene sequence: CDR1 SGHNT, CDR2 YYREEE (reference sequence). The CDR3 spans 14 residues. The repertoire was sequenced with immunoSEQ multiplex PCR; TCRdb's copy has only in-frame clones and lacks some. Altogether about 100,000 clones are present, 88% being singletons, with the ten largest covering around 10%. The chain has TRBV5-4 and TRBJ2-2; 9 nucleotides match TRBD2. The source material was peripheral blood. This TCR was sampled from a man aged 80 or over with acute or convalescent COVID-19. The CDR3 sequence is CASKKRGEGGELFF. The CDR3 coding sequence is TGTGCCAGCAAAAAGCGGGGGGAAGGCGGGGAGCTGTTTTTT.